This T cell receptor (beta chain) was retrieved from a study of blood T cell repertoires in COVID-19. At the level of the study: Material from acute and convalescent COVID-19 was sourced from the United States, Italy and Spain. Sample material is recorded as cDNA or gDNA derived from T cells, B-cell-depleted T cells, or PBMCs.

V was clipped by 2 bases and J by 7 bases, with 9 bases between them. Germline-derived CDR1 and CDR2 are SGHRS and YFSETQ. The CDR3 extends over 12 amino acids. Authors' data handling: Using reference gene primer amplification, nucleated cell counts were estimated. Measured with immunoSEQ multiplex PCR; TCRdb has only the in-frame clones, and not every one. From that table come the V and J calls and clone size; the DNA was used to work out D and trimming. The data hold about 250,000 clones, with approximately 81% observed a single time. The sequence derives from a woman of 80 years or more with acute or convalescent COVID-19. The material sequenced was peripheral blood. The chain combines TRBV5-1 with TRBJ1-1, with D unresolved. Here the CDR3 reads CASSLELNEAFF. CDR3 coding DNA: TGCGCCAGCAGCTTAGAACTTAATGAAGCTTTCTTT.